Below, 9 T cell receptor beta chains from the same sample are listed, as sequenced in a study of blood T cell repertoires in COVID-19. Assay used: immunoSEQ multiplex PCR; TCRdb lists only in-frame clones, some missing. Of roughly 13,000 clones in the sample, about 78% were seen once. The sequenced sample was peripheral blood. The receptor set was obtained from a human donor in a cohort sampled during active COVID-19.

The V and J genes are TRBV7-6 and TRBJ2-1, with D perhaps TRBD2 (5 bases). Between the trimmed V and J ends, which lost 5 bases and 5 bases, there was a span of 25 bases. This CDR3 has 18 amino acids. Germline V gene lookup returns CDR1 SGHVS and CDR2 FNYEAQ. Here the CDR3 reads CASSPNEGGPAQNNEQFF. The CDR3 nucleotides are TGTGCCAGCAGCCCAAACGAAGGAGGTCCTGCCCAAAACAATGAGCAGTTCTTC.

Only a few counts were recorded for this clone. The same CDR3 also results from other DNA sequences found in this sample. The chain uses TRBV12-3 or TRBV12-4 and TRBJ2-7, with TRBD1 matching over 7 bases. The CDR3 runs 13 residues. The V and J ends lost 6 bases and 3 bases, in that order; junction bases with no gene match: 5. The CDR3 DNA is TGTGCCAGCAGCCGTAACAGGGGCTACGAGCAGTACTTC. It yields the protein CASSRNRGYEQYF.

V gene TRBV7-8 combines with J gene TRBJ2-7; 9 nucleotides agree with TRBD1. The CDR3 spans 15 residues. CDR1 is SGHVS and CDR2 is FQNEAQ in the germline V gene. V trimming: 5 bases; J trimming: 1 base; junction bases outside the gene matches: 6. CDR3 nucleotide sequence: TGTGCCAGCAGCCAAGACAGGGGGGCGTCCTACGAGCAGTACTTC. It codes for CASSQDRGASYEQYF.

The chain joins TRBV7-9 to TRBJ1-2, with D tentatively TRBD1 (6 bases). Germline values: CDR1 SEHNR, CDR2 FQNEAQ (reference sequence). This CDR3 is built from 15 residues. V lost 3 bases to trimming and J lost 1 base, with 12 bases between them. The CDR3 is CASSFSTGINYGYTF. DNA for the CDR3: TGTGCCAGCAGCTTTAGTACAGGGATTAACTATGGCTACACCTTC.

The chain combines TRBV28 with TRBJ1-3; unclear D gene. V was pared by 3 bases and J by 4 bases, with 10 bases between. CDR1 and CDR2 from the germline V gene are MDHEN and SYDVKM. CDR3 length equals 14 residues. DNA for the CDR3: TGTGCCAGCAGTTTCACGGTGCCGGGAAACACCATATATTTT. Its translation: CASSFTVPGNTIYF.

V and J are TRBV12-3 or TRBV12-4 and TRBJ2-5; perhaps TRBD2 as D (5 bases). V lost 3 bases, J lost 5 bases, and 10 bases lay in between. CDR3 length equals 13 residues. The CDR3 reads CASSFGVIETQYF. CDR3 DNA sequence: TGTGCCAGCAGTTTCGGGGTGATTGAGACCCAGTACTTC.

V is TRBV5-1 and J is TRBJ2-7; 12 nucleotides align to TRBD2. CDR1 SGHRS and CDR2 YFSETQ come from the germline V gene. V gave up 3 bases and J gave up 6 bases; unmatched junction bases: 7. This CDR3 region has 15 residues. CDR3 sequence: CASSSSGGVPAEQYF. The CDR3 DNA sequence: TGCGCCAGCAGCTCTAGCGGGGGGGTCCCGGCCGAGCAGTACTTC.

With respect to this clone: The junction and the germline gene differ at one end; a read error may be behind it. The CDR3 spells CASSPGGTNEKLFF. The CDR3 nucleotides read TGTGCTAGCAGCCCGGGTGGGACTAATGAAAAACTGTTTTTT. This chain links TRBV7-7 with TRBJ1-4; D not certain. Germline CDR1 reads SSHAT; CDR2 reads FNYEAQ (reference sequence). The CDR3 spans 14 residues. The full variable domain, rest sourced from reference TRBV7-7 and TRBJ1-4, is GAGVSQSPRYKVTKRGQDVTLRCDPISSHATLYWYQQALGQGPEFLTYFNYEAQPDKSGLPSDRFSAERPEGSISTLTIQRTEQRDSAMYRCASSPGGTNEKLFFGSGTQLSVL.

The V gene is TRBV6-5, the J gene TRBJ2-5; 7 nucleotides match TRBD2. The ends lost 5 bases at V and 2 bases at J; junction bases unmatched: 8. Germline CDR1 MNHEY, CDR2 SVGAGI. CDR3 length: 15 amino acids. The CDR3 loop is CASSLSGAGQETQYF. In nucleotides, the CDR3 is TGTGCCAGCAGTCTCAGCGGGGCCGGACAAGAGACCCAGTACTTC.